The clone carrying this T cell receptor (beta chain) appeared a few times. Its specificity is unknown. A multiplex PCR was run with 60 Vbeta primers and 13 Jbeta primers. The method was immunoSEQ multiplex PCR; TCRdb's version includes in-frame clones alone and lacks a portion of them. The repertoire holds 100,000 or so clones, with over 70% as singletons. This record comes from a study of cytomegalovirus exposure and HLA in healthy donors. The CDR3 is made up of 13 amino acids. The ends were cut back, 3 bases at V and 7 bases at J, with 10 bases in the middle. Germline-derived CDR1 and CDR2 are SGHAT and FQNNGV. Findings and caveats of the study: A later analysis reportedly found that, within productive TCRs, an Asian-associated ancestry cluster had fewer N-insertions than the mean observed across the roughly 700 donors. Per a later analysis, HLA-associated TCR beta chains showed more clonal expansion than other, equally common TCR beta chains.

Sequenced sample: PBMCs. This chain links TRBV11-2 with TRBJ2-1; D might be TRBD2 (6 bases). The origin of this receptor is a man aged 50-60 years in good health and CMV-seronegative. As DNA, the CDR3 is TGTGCCAGCAGCTTTTCCGGGGGAAATGAGCAGTTCTTC. Protein sequence: CASSFSGGNEQFF.